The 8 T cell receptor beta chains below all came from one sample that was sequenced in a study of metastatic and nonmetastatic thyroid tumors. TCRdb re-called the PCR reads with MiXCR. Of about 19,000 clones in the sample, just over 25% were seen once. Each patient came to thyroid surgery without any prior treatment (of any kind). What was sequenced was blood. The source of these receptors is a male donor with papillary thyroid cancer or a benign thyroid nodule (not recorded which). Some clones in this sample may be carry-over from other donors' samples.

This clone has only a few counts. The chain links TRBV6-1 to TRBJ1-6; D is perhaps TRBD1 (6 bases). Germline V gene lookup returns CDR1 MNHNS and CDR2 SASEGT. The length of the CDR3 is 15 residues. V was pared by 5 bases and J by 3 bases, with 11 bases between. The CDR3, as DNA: TGTGCCAGCAGTACCCGACAGGTCTATAATTCACCCCTCCACTTT. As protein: CASSTRQVYNSPLHF.

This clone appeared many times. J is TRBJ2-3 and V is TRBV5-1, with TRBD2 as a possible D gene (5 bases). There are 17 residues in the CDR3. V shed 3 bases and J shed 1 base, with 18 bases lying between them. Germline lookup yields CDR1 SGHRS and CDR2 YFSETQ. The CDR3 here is CASSSAFEAVGTDTQYF. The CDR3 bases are TGCGCCAGCAGCTCCGCCTTTGAAGCGGTCGGCACAGATACGCAGTATTTT. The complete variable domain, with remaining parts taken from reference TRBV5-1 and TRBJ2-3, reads KAGVTQTPRYLIKTRGQQVTLSCSPISGHRSVSWYQQTPGQGLQFLFEYFSETQRNKGNFPGRFSGRQFSNSRSEMNVSTLELGDSALYLCASSSAFEAVGTDTQYFGPGTRLTVL.

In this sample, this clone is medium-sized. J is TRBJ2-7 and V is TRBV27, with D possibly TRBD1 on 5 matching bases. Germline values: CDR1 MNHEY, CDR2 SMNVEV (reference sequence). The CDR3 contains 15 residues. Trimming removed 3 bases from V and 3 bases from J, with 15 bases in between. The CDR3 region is CASSFKTGPLYEQYF. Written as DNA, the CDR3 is TGTGCCAGCAGTTTTAAAACAGGCCCCCTCTACGAGCAGTACTTC.

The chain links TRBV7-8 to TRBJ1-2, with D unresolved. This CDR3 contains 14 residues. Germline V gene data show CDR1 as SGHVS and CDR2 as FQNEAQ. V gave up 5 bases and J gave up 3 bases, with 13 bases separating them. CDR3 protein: CASSLSRGYYGYTF. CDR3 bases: TGTGCCAGCAGCCTTAGTCGGGGATACTATGGCTACACCTTC.

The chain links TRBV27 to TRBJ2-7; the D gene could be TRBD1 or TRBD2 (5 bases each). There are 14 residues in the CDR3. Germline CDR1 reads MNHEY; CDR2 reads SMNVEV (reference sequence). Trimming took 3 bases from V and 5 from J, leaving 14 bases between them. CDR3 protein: CASSFEGKRNEQYF. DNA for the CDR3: TGTGCCAGCAGTTTCGAGGGGAAGAGAAACGAGCAGTACTTC.

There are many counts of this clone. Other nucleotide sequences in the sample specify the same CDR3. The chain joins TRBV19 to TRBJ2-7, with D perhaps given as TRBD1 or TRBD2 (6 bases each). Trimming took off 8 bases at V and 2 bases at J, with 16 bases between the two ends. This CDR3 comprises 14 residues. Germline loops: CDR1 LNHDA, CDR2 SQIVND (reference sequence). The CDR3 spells CASGRQGTTYEQYF. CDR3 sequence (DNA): TGTGCCAGTGGGAGGCAGGGGACCACCTACGAGCAGTACTTC.

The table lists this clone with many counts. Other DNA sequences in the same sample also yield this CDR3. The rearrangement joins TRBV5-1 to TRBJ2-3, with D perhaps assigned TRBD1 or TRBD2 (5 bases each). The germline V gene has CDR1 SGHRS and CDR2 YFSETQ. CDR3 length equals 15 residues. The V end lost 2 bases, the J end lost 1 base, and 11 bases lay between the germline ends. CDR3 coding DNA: TGCGCCAGCAGCTTAACGGGACCTGGCACAGATACGCAGTATTTT. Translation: CASSLTGPGTDTQYF.

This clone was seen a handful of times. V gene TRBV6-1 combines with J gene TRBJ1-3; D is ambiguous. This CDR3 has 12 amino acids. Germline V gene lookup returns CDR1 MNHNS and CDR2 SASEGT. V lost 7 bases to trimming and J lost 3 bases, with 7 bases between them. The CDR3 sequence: CASISGGNTIYF. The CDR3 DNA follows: TGTGCCAGCATTTCGGGTGGAAACACCATATATTTT.